These 19 T cell receptor beta chains share one sample of origin, sequenced in a study of molecular identifiers for immune sequencing clone quantification. TCRdb ran MiXCR on the PCR reads and lists one entry per CDR3 protein. The table has about 630,000 distinct CDR3 sequences, less than 30% seen once. Sequences were obtained from naive CD8+ T cells from blood, with Jurkat cell RNA spiked in. Subset of the sample: FACS-sorted CD8+CD4-CCR7+CD45RA+ naive T cells. Receptor source: a human donor in good health. Some libraries in this study had Jurkat cell RNA spiked in.

J is TRBJ2-2 and V is TRBV4-3; a possible D gene is TRBD2 (6 bases). Deletions cut 0 bases from V and 8 bases from J, with 13 bases between. The CDR3 totals 15 residues. Germline V gene data show CDR1 as LGHNA and CDR2 as YSLEER. The CDR3 DNA follows: TGCGCCAGCAGCCAAGATAGACTAGGGCTGGGGGAGCTGTTTTTT. Its translation: CASSQDRLGLGELFF.

The rearrangement joins TRBV9 to TRBJ2-2; 8 bases map to TRBD1. V lost 3 bases, J lost 1 base, and 5 bases stayed unmatched. The CDR3 is 16 residues long. The germline V gene encodes CDR1 SGDLS and CDR2 YYNGEE. CDR3 loop: CASSGDRGQNTGELFF. In DNA form, the CDR3 reads TGTGCCAGCAGCGGAGACAGGGGACAGAACACCGGGGAGCTGTTTTTT.

This clonotype came up many times. This chain uses TRBV7-2 with TRBJ2-3, with unresolved D. Between the trimmed V and J ends, which lost 6 bases and 3 bases, there was a span of 10 bases. Germline-derived CDR1 and CDR2 are SGHTA and FQGNSA. CDR3 length: 13 amino acids. Here the CDR3 reads CASRLFGTDTQYF. As DNA, the CDR3 is TGTGCCAGCAGACTCTTTGGTACAGATACGCAGTATTTT.

The chain is built from TRBV27 and TRBJ2-5; 12 bases agree with TRBD2. V lost 3 bases to trimming and J lost 5 bases; unmatched junction nucleotides: 7. Germline assignment: CDR1 MNHEY and CDR2 SMNVEV (reference sequence). CDR3 length equals 16 residues. CDR3 DNA: TGTGCCAGCAGTTTTTCCCTAGCGGGGGGGCTGGAGACCCAGTACTTC. It codes for CASSFSLAGGLETQYF.

This clonotype was seen a single time. A read error is possible here, since a much larger clone lies one base away. In nucleotides, the CDR3 is TGTACCAGCAGTTCTGGACAGGCCCTATTCCAAGAGACCCAGTACTTC. As protein: CTSSSGQALFQETQYF. The chain couples TRBV12-3 or TRBV12-4 to TRBJ2-5, with 7 bases aligning to TRBD1. The CDR3 totals 16 residues.

This clonotype was counted ten times or more. This chain uses TRBV10-3 with TRBJ2-3; D is uncertain. V gave up 0 bases and J gave up 5 bases, with 3 bases separating them. The CDR3 is made up of 12 amino acids. The germline CDR1 and CDR2 sequences are ENHRY and SYGVKD. CDR3 sequence (DNA): TGTGCCATCAGTGAGTCGGTAGATACGCAGTATTTT. Its translation: CAISESVDTQYF.

The chain joins TRBV9 to TRBJ2-3; D not resolved. Trimming pared 4 bases from V and 6 bases from J, leaving 15 bases between. CDR3 length equals 14 residues. Germline assignment: CDR1 SGDLS and CDR2 YYNGEE. The CDR3 loop reads CASSPPLIWDTQYF. The CDR3 nucleotides read TGTGCCAGCAGCCCCCCTCTTATATGGGATACGCAGTATTTT.

This rearrangement joins TRBV5-3 to TRBJ2-5; 7 nucleotides align to TRBD1. TRBV5-3 is designated an ORF whose function remains uncertain. Trimming cost V 8 bases and J 2 bases; bases outside gene matches: 12. The CDR3 has 15 amino acids. CDR3 in DNA: TGTGCCAGCAGCATAGACAGGGAACCACAAGAGACCCAGTACTTC. Translation gives CASSIDREPQETQYF.

This clonotype was recorded at least ten times. The chain links TRBV25-1 to TRBJ2-2; no reliable D call. Per germline, CDR1 MGHDK and CDR2 SYGVNS. Trimming stripped 4 bases from V and 11 bases from J, with 14 bases between. The CDR3 totals 13 residues. The CDR3 is CASSVLDWVELFF. In DNA form, the CDR3 reads TGTGCCAGCAGTGTTCTTGACTGGGTAGAGCTGTTTTTT.

The V gene is TRBV7-9, the J gene TRBJ2-7; 11 bases are a match to TRBD2. Germline trimming cut 1 base from V and 2 bases from J; bases unmatched to any gene: 4. The CDR3 is 16 amino acids. Germline V gene data show CDR1 as SEHNR and CDR2 as FQNEAQ (reference sequence). CDR3 amino acids: CASSLGLAGTPYEQYF. The CDR3 DNA reads as TGTGCCAGCAGCTTAGGACTAGCGGGGACCCCCTACGAGCAGTACTTC.

This clonotype was seen only a few times. The chain's CDR3 is CASSFGRGALSGANVLTF. CDR3 nucleotides: TGTGCCAGCAGTTTCGGGAGGGGGGCGCTCTCTGGGGCCAACGTCCTGACTTTC. This sequence joins TRBV27 and TRBJ2-6, with TRBD2 identical over 8 bases. Germline assignment: CDR1 MNHEY and CDR2 SMNVEV (reference sequence). The CDR3 totals 18 residues. With V trimmed by 3 bases and J by 0 bases, 7 bases remained unmatched.

The chain recombines TRBV9 with TRBJ2-7; D remains ambiguous. The CDR3 is 13 residues long. Trimming left V 2 bases short and J 0 bases short, with 6 bases between. Germline V gene sequence: CDR1 SGDLS, CDR2 YYNGEE. This CDR3 is CASSVGFSYEQYF. CDR3 bases: TGTGCCAGCAGCGTCGGCTTCTCCTACGAGCAGTACTTC.

This clonotype showed up just a few times. V usage is TRBV9 and J usage is TRBJ2-3; possibly TRBD2 for D (7 bases). Trimming left V 2 bases short and J 4 bases short, with 17 bases between. Germline CDR1 is SGDLS and CDR2 is YYNGEE. The CDR3 is made up of 16 amino acids. The CDR3 reads CASSVPGGLAPDTQYF. As DNA, the CDR3 is TGTGCCAGCAGCGTCCCCGGGGGGCTAGCTCCAGATACGCAGTATTTT.

With respect to this clonotype: This may stem from a read error, because a much larger clone lies one nucleotide away. This chain uses TRBV7-6 with TRBJ2-7; D is unclear. Per germline, CDR1 SGHVS and CDR2 FNYEAQ. The CDR3 covers 13 residues. The germline V and J ends were trimmed by 4 bases and 6 bases, with 13 bases remaining between them. The CDR3 DNA reads as TGTGCCAGCAGCTCCCCCCCGTGGTCCGAGCAGTACTTC. This gives the protein CASSSPPWSEQYF.

This clonotype has at least ten counts. The CDR3, as DNA: TGTGCCAGCAGCTTCCCGACCGTCCAGGGCACAGATACGCAGTATTTT. Residues: CASSFPTVQGTDTQYF. The chain combines TRBV7-9 with TRBJ2-3; no clear D gene. Germline V CDR1 and CDR2: SEHNR, FQNEAQ (reference sequence). Trimming stripped 3 bases from V and 1 base from J, with 14 bases between. The CDR3 extends over 16 amino acids. The full variable domain, with the rest looked up from reference TRBV7-9 and TRBJ2-3, is DTGVSQNPRHKITKRGQNVTFRCDPISEHNRLYWYRQTLGQGPEFLTYFQNEAQLEKSRLLSDRFSAERPKGSFSTLEIQRTEQGDSAMYLCASSFPTVQGTDTQYFGPGTRLTVL.

This clonotype was observed a handful of times. The J gene is TRBJ2-7, the V gene TRBV9, with TRBD2 as a possible D gene (6 bases). There are 15 residues in the CDR3. The germline V gene encodes CDR1 SGDLS and CDR2 YYNGEE. Trimming removed 4 bases from V and 0 bases from J, with 14 bases in between. CDR3 in amino acids: CASSQGDLVSYEQYF. As DNA, the CDR3 is TGTGCCAGCAGCCAAGGGGACTTGGTCTCCTACGAGCAGTACTTC.

This clonotype was counted ten times or more. The genes are TRBV20-1 and TRBJ2-2, with 9 positions matching TRBD2. CDR3 size: 20 residues. CDR1 DFQATT and CDR2 SNEGSKA come from the germline V gene (reference sequence). The junction had 15 bases not matched to a gene; V was cut back by 1 base and J by 0 bases. The CDR3: CSARAKSPSSGTSNTGELFF. The CDR3 DNA sequence: TGCAGTGCTAGAGCGAAATCCCCCTCTAGCGGGACTTCGAACACCGGGGAGCTGTTTTTT.

Many counts were recorded for this clonotype. The rearrangement uses TRBV5-6 and TRBJ2-7; 11 bases agree with TRBD2. The V gene's germline CDR1 is SGHDT and CDR2 YYEEEE. The CDR3 runs to 15 residues. The V and J ends lost 3 bases and 2 bases, in that order; junction bases with no gene match: 4. In DNA, the CDR3 is TGTGCCAGCAGCTACGGGACTAGCGGTCCCTACGAGCAGTACTTC. Protein: CASSYGTSGPYEQYF.

This clonotype was counted at least ten times. This sequence joins TRBV5-4 and TRBJ2-3; possible D gene TRBD1, 6 bases. This CDR3 has 14 amino acids. Between the trimmed V and J ends, which lost 4 bases and 5 bases, there was a span of 14 bases. The germline V gene encodes CDR1 SGHNT and CDR2 YYREEE (reference sequence). As DNA, the CDR3 is TGTGCCAGCAGCGGTACAGGGTTCATAGATACGCAGTATTTT. Translating gives CASSGTGFIDTQYF.